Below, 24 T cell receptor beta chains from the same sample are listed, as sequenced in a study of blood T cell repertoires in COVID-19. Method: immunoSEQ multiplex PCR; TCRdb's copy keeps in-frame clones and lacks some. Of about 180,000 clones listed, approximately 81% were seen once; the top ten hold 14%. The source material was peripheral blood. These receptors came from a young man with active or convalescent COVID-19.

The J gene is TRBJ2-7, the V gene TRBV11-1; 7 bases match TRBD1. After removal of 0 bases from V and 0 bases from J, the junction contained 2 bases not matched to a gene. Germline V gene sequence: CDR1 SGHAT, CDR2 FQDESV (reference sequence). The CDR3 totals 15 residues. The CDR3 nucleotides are TGTGCCAGCAGCTTAGCGACAGGGAGCTCCTACGAGCAGTACTTC. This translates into CASSLATGSSYEQYF.

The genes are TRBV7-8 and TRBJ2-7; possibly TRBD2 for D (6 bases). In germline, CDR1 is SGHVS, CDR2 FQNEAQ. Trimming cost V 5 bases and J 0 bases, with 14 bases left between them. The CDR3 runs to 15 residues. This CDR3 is CASSLEAGRSYEQYF. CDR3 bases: TGTGCCAGCAGCCTTGAAGCGGGCCGCTCCTACGAGCAGTACTTC.

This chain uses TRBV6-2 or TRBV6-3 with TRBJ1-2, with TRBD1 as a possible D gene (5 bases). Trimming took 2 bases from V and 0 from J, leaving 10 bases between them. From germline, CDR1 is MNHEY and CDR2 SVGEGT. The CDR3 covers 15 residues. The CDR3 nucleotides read TGTGCCAGCAGTTACCAGCGGGGGTCTAACTATGGCTACACCTTC. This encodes CASSYQRGSNYGYTF.

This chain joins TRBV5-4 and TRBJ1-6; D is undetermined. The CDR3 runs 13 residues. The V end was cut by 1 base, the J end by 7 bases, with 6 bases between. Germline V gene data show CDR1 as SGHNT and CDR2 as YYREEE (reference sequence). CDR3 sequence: CASSLYSNSPLHF. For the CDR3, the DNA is TGTGCCAGCAGCTTGTACAGCAATTCACCCCTCCACTTT.

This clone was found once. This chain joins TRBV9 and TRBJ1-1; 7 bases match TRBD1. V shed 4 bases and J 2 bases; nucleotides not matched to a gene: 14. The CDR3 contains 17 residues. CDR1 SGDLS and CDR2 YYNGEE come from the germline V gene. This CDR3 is CASSPQKGARGNTEAFF. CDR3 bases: TGTGCCAGCAGCCCCCAAAAGGGGGCGAGGGGTAACACTGAAGCTTTCTTT.

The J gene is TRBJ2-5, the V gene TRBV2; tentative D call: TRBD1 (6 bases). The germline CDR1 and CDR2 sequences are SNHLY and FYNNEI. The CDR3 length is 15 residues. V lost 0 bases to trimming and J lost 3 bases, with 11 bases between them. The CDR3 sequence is CASSEAEGTKETQYF. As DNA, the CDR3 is TGTGCCAGCAGTGAAGCGGAAGGGACAAAAGAGACCCAGTACTTC.

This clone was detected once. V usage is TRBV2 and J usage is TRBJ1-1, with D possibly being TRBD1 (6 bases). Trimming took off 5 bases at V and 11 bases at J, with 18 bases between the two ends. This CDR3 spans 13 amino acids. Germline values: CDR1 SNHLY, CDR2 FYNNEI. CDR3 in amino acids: CASSPTGRVTAFF. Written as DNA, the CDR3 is TGTGCCAGCAGTCCAACAGGGAGGGTAACGGCTTTCTTT. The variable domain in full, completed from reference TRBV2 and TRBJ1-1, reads EPEVTQTPSHQVTQMGQEVILRCVPISNHLYFYWYRQILGQKVEFLVSFYNNEISEKSEIFDDQFSVERPDGSNFTLKIRSTKLEDSAMYFCASSPTGRVTAFFGQGTRLTVV.

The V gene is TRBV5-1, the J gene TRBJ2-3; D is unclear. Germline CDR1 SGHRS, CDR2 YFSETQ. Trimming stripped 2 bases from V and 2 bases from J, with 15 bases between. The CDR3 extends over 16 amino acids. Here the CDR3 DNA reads TGCGCCAGCAGCTTCTCAGGCAGCTCATCCACAGATACGCAGTATTTT. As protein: CASSFSGSSSTDTQYF.

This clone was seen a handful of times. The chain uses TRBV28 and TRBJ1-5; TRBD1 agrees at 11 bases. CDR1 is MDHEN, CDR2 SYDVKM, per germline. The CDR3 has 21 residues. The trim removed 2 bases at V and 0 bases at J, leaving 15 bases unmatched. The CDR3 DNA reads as TGTGCCAGCAGTTTACGATCCTCCGGGACAGGGGGAGGGTATAGCAATCAGCCCCAGCATTTT. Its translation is CASSLRSSGTGGGYSNQPQHF.

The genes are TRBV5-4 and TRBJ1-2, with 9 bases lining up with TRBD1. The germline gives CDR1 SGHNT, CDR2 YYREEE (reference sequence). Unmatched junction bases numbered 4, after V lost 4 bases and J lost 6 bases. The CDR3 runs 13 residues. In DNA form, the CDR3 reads TGTGCCAGCAGCCAGGGACAGGGCGATGGCTACACCTTC. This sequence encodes CASSQGQGDGYTF.

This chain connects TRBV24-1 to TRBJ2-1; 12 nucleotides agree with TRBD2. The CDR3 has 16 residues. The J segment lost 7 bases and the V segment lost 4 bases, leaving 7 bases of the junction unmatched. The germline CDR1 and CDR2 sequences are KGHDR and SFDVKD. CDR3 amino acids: CATSDRTSGVSNEQFF. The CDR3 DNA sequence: TGTGCCACCAGTGACCGGACTAGCGGGGTCTCGAATGAGCAGTTCTTC.

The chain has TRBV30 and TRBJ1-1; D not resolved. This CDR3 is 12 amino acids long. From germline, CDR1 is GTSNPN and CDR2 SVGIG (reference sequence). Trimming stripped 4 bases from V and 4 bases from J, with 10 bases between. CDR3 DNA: TGTGCCTGGAAGGAGACTCCCACTGAAGCTTTCTTT. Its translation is CAWKETPTEAFF.

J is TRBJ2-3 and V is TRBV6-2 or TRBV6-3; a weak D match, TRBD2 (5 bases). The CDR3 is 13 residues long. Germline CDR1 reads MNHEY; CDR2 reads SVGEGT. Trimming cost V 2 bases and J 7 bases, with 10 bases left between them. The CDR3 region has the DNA TGTGCCAGCAGTTACCGGGGTCCGTATACGCAGTATTTT. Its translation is CASSYRGPYTQYF.

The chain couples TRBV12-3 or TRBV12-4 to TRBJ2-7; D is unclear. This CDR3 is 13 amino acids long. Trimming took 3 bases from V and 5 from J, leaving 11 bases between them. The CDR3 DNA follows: TGTGCCAGCAGTTTCGAGAGCGCCCACGAGCAGTACTTC. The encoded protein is CASSFESAHEQYF.

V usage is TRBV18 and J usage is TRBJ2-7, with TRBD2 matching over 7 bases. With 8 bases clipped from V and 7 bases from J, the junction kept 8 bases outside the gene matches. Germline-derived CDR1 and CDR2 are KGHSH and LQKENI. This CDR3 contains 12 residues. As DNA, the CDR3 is TGTGCCAGCGGGGGAGGGCCTCGGGAGCAGTACTTC. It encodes CASGGGPREQYF.

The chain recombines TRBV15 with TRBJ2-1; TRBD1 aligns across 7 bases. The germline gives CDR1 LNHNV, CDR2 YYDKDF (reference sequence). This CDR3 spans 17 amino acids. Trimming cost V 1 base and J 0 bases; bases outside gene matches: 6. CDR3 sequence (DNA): TGTGCCACCAGCAGAGGACCCGGGGACAGCTCCTACAATGAGCAGTTCTTC. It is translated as CATSRGPGDSSYNEQFF.

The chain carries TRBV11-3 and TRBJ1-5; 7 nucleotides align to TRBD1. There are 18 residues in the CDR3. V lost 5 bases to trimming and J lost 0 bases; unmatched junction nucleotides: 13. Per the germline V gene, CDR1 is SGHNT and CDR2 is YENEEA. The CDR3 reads CASSAHRRTGDSNQPQHF. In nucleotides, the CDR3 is TGTGCCAGCAGCGCTCATAGAAGGACAGGAGATAGCAATCAGCCCCAGCATTTT.

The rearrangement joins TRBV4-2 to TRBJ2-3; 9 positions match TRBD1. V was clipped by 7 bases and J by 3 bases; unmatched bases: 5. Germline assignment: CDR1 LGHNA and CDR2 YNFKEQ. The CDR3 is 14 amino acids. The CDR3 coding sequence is TGTGCCAGCACCTCCGGGACAGGGACAGATACGCAGTATTTT. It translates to CASTSGTGTDTQYF.

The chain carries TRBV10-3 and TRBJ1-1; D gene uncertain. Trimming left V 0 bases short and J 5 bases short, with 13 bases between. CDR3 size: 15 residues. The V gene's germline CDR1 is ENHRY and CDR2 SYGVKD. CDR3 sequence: CAISESGLPGTEAFF. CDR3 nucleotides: TGTGCCATCAGTGAGTCAGGGTTGCCGGGGACTGAAGCTTTCTTT.

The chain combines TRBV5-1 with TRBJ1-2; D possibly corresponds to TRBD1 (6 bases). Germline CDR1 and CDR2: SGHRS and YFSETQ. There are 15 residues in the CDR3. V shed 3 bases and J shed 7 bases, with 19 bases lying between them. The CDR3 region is CASSSRQVESGGYTF. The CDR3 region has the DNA TGCGCCAGCAGCTCCCGACAGGTCGAAAGTGGTGGCTACACCTTC.

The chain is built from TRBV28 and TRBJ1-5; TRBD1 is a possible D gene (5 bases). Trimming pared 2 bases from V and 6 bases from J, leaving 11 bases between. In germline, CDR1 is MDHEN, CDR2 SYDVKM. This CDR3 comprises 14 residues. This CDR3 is CASSLRRGTQPQHF. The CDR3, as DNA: TGTGCCAGCAGTTTAAGAAGGGGTACTCAGCCCCAGCATTTT. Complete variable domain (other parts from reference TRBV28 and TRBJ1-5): DVKVTQSSRYLVKRTGEKVFLECVQDMDHENMFWYRQDPGLGLRLIYFSYDVKMKEKGDIPEGYSVSREKKERFSLILESASTNQTSMYLCASSLRRGTQPQHFGDGTRLSIL.

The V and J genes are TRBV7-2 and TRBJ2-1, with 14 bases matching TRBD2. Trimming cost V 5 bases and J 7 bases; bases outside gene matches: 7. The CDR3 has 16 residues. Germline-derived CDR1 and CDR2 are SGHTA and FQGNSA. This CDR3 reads CASSPIGTSGSNEQFF. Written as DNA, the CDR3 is TGTGCCAGCAGCCCAATAGGGACTAGCGGGAGTAATGAGCAGTTCTTC.

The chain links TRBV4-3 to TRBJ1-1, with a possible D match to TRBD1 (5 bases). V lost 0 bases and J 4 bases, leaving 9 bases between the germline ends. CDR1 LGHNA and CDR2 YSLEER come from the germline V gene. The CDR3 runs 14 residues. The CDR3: CASSQEGRGTEAFF. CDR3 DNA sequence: TGCGCCAGCAGCCAAGAAGGGAGGGGCACTGAAGCTTTCTTT.

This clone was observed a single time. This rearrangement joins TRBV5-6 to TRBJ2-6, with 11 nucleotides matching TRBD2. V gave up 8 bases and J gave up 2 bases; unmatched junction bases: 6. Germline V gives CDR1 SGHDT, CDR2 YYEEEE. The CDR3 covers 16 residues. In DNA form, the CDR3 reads TGTGCCAGGGTTAGCGGGAGGGCAGCTGGGGCCAACGTCCTGACTTTC. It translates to CARVSGRAAGANVLTF.